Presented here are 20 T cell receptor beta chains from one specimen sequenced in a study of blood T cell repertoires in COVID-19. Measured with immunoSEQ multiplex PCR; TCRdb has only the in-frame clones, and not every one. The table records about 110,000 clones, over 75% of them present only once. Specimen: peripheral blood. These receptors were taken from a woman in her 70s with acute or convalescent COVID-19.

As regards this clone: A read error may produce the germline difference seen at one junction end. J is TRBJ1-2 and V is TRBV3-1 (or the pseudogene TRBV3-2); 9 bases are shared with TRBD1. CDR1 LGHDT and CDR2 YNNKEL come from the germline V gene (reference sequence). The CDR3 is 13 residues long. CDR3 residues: CASSQGADRGRAF. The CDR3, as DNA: TGTGCCAGCAGCCAAGGGGCGGACAGGGGTAGAGCCTTC.

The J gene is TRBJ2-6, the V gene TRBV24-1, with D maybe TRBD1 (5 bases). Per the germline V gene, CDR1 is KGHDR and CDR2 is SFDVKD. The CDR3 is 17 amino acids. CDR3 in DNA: TGTTCGGGTTGGGGCAGGGTGATTAGACCTGGGGCCAACGTCCTGACTTTC. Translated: CSGWGRVIRPGANVLTF.

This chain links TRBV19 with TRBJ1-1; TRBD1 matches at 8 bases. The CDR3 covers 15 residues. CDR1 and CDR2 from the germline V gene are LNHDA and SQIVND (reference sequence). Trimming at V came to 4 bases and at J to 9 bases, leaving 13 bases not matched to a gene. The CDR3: CASSTDRDGALKAFF. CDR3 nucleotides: TGTGCCAGTAGTACGGACAGGGATGGGGCCCTGAAAGCTTTCTTT.

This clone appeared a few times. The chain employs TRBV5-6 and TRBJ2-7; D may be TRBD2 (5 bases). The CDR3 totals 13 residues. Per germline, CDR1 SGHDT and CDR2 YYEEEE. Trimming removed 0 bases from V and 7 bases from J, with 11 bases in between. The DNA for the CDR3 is TGTGCCAGCAGCTTGGGCCCCCCGGGAGAGCAGTACTTC. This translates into CASSLGPPGEQYF.

The CDR3 spells CASSFNQGRETQYF. The CDR3 DNA sequence: TGTGCCAGCAGCTTCAACCAGGGAAGGGAGACCCAGTACTTC. The chain uses TRBV5-4 and TRBJ2-5, with D perhaps TRBD1 (5 bases). The germline CDR1 and CDR2 sequences are SGHNT and YYREEE (reference sequence). V was clipped by 2 bases and J by 5 bases, with 13 bases between them. This CDR3 contains 14 residues.

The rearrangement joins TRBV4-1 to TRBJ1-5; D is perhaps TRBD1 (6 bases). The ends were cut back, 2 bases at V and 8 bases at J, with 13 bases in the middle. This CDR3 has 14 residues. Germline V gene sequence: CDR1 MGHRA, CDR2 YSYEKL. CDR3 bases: TGCGCCAGCAGCCAAAATGGGCAGGGGAAGCCCCAGCATTTT. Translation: CASSQNGQGKPQHF.

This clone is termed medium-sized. CDR3: CASTPPGQGNYGYTF. The CDR3 nucleotides read TGTGCCAGCACACCACCGGGACAGGGTAACTATGGCTACACCTTC. The chain joins TRBV28 to TRBJ1-2; TRBD1 matches 9 bases. The CDR3 is 15 residues long. In germline, CDR1 is MDHEN, CDR2 SYDVKM. J lost 1 base, V lost 7 bases, and 7 bases had no gene match.

CDR3 coding DNA: TGTGCCACCAGTGATCCCGGGACAGAAAACTTTAACTATGGCTACACCTTC. It is translated as CATSDPGTENFNYGYTF. The rearrangement joins TRBV24-1 to TRBJ1-2; 7 bases align to TRBD1. The CDR3 contains 17 residues. After removal of 3 bases from V and 1 base from J, the junction contained 10 bases not matched to a gene. Germline lookup yields CDR1 KGHDR and CDR2 SFDVKD.

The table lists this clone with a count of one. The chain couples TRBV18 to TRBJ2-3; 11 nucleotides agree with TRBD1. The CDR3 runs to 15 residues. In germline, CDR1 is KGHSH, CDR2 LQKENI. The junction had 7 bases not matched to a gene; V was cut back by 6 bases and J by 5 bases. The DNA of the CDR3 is TGTGCCAGCTCCCCGGACAGGGGGCGTAAAGATACGCAGTATTTT. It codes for CASSPDRGRKDTQYF.

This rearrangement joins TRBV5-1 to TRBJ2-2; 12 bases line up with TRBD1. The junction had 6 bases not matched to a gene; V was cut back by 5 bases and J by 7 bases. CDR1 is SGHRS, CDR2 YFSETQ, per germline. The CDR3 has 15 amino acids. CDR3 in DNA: TGCGCCAGCAGGTCCGGGACAGGGGGCATCGGGGAGCTGTTTTTT. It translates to CASRSGTGGIGELFF.

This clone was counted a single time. The CDR3 DNA reads TGCGCCAGCAGCCAAGAGGCCCGGGACAGCTCTGGAAACACCATATATTTT. Its translation: CASSQEARDSSGNTIYF. The V gene is TRBV4-1, the J gene TRBJ1-3; 7 bases line up with TRBD1. Germline V CDR1 and CDR2: MGHRA, YSYEKL. After removal of 0 bases from V and 0 bases from J, the junction contained 5 bases not matched to a gene. The CDR3 totals 17 residues.

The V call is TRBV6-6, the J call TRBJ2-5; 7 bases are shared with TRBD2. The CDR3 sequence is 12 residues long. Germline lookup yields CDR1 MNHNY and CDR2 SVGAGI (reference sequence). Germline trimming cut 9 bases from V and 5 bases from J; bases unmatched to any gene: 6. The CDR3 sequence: CASRWGGETQYF. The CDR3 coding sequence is TGTGCCAGTCGGTGGGGGGGGGAGACCCAGTACTTC.

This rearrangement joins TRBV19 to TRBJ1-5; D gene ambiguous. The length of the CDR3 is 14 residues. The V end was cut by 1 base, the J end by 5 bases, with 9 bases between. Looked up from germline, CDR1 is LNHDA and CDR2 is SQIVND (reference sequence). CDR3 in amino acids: CASSIGLADQPQHF. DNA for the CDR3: TGTGCCAGTAGTATAGGTTTAGCGGATCAGCCCCAGCATTTT.

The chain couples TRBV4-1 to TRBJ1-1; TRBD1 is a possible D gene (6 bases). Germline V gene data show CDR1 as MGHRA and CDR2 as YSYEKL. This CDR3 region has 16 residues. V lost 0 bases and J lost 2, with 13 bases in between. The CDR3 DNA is TGCGCCAGCAGCCAAGATATAGTAGGGGGAAACACTGAAGCTTTCTTT. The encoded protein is CASSQDIVGGNTEAFF.

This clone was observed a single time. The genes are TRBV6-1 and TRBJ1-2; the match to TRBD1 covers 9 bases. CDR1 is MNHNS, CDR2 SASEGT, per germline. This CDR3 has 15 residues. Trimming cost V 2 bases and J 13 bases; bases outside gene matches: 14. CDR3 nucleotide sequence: TGTGCCAGCAGTGAACCGGGACAGGGCTTCCAAAGGAGCACCTTC. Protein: CASSEPGQGFQRSTF.

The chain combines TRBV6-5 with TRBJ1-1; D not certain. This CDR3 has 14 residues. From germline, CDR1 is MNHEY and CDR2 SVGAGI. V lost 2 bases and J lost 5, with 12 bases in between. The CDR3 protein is CASSYEGGGTEAFF. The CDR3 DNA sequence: TGTGCCAGCAGTTACGAGGGCGGAGGTACTGAAGCTTTCTTT.

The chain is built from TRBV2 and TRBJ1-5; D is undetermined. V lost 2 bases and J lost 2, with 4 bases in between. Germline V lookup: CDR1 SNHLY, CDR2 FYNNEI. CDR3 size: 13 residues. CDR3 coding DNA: TGTGCCAGCAGTGAACGGGGCAATCAGCCCCAGCATTTT. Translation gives CASSERGNQPQHF. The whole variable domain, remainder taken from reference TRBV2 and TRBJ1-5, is EPEVTQTPSHQVTQMGQEVILRCVPISNHLYFYWYRQILGQKVEFLVSFYNNEISEKSEIFDDQFSVERPDGSNFTLKIRSTKLEDSAMYFCASSERGNQPQHFGDGTRLSIL.

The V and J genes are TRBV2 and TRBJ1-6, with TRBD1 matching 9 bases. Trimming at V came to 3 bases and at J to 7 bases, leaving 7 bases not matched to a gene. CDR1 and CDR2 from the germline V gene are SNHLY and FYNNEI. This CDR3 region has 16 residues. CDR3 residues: CASSDGQGRENSPLHF. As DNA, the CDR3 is TGTGCCAGCAGTGACGGACAGGGGAGGGAGAATTCACCCCTCCACTTT.

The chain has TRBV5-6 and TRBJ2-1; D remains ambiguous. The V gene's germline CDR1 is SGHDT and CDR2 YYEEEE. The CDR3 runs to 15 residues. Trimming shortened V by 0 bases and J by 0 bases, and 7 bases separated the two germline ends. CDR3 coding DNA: TGTGCCAGCAGCTTGGGAGGCAGCTCCTACAATGAGCAGTTCTTC. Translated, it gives CASSLGGSSYNEQFF.

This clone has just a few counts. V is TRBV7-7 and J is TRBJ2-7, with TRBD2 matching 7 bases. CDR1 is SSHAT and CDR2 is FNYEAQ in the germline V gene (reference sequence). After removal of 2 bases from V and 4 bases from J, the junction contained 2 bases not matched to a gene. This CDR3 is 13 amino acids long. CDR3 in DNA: TGTGCCAGCAGCTTACAGGGAGGGTACGAGCAGTACTTC. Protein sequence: CASSLQGGYEQYF.